A selection of T cell receptor beta chains follows, all from one sample in a study of blood T cell dynamics during melanoma immunotherapy. Method: immunoSEQ multiplex PCR; TCRdb's copy keeps in-frame clones and lacks some. The table includes about 10,000 clones, 70% to 90% detected once. Sequencing used blood, obtained from a patient treated with checkpoint blockade. The receptors shown here come from a human donor with melanoma. Each CDR3 is given with its conserved first and last residue. Each record gives: D gene, clone size, J gene, V gene, CDR3 protein, CDR3 DNA. A D gene is named only where the DNA matches it firmly. Only part of the rows carry a size: once, few, many, or a class if the clone is expanded.

D: .
size: .
J: TRBJ1-2
V: TRBV27
CDR3: CASTPIPTQVYGYTF
DNA: TGTGCCAGCACCCCCATCCCCACCCAGGTCTATGGCTACACCTTC

D: TRBD2
size: .
J: TRBJ2-3
V: TRBV27
CDR3: CASSLDFPAGGKTDTQYF
DNA: TGTGCCAGCAGTTTAGATTTTCCTGCGGGGGGGAAGACAGATACGCAGTATTTT

D: TRBD2
size: .
J: TRBJ2-2
V: TRBV5-4
CDR3: CASREGWLAGDTNTGELFF
DNA: TGTGCCAGCAGGGAAGGGTGGCTAGCGGGGGATACGAACACCGGGGAGCTGTTTTTT

D: .
size: .
J: TRBJ2-1
V: TRBV7-6
CDR3: CASSLALVNEQFF
DNA: TGTGCCAGCAGCTTAGCGCTGGTGAATGAGCAGTTCTTC

D: .
size: .
J: TRBJ1-3
V: TRBV5-1
CDR3: CASSGTLSGNTIYF
DNA: TGCGCCAGCAGCGGGACCCTCTCTGGAAACACCATATATTTT

D: .
size: .
J: TRBJ1-2
V: TRBV7-8
CDR3: CASSVGQNYGYTF
DNA: TGTGCCAGCAGCGTAGGACAGAACTATGGCTACACCTTC

D: .
size: .
J: TRBJ2-7
V: TRBV11-2
CDR3: CASSYWGGQSYEQYF
DNA: TGTGCCAGCAGCTACTGGGGGGGGCAGTCCTACGAGCAGTACTTC

D: TRBD2
size: .
J: TRBJ2-1
V: TRBV25-1
CDR3: CASSDLAGLSSYNEQFF
DNA: TGTGCCAGCAGTGACCTAGCGGGACTAAGCTCCTACAATGAGCAGTTCTTC

D: .
size: .
J: TRBJ2-5
V: TRBV7-9
CDR3: CASSFGITQETQYF
DNA: TGTGCCAGCAGCTTTGGCATAACCCAAGAGACCCAGTACTTC

D: .
size: .
J: TRBJ2-2
V: TRBV7-2
CDR3: CASSSQGLSTGELFF
DNA: TGTGCCAGCAGCTCACAGGGACTAAGCACCGGGGAGCTGTTTTTT

D: TRBD2
size: .
J: TRBJ2-1
V: TRBV13
CDR3: CASSSGLAGRNEQFF
DNA: TGTGCCAGCAGCTCGGGACTAGCGGGCAGGAATGAGCAGTTCTTC

D: .
size: .
J: TRBJ2-6
V: TRBV5-1
CDR3: CASSTTSGANVLTF
DNA: TGCGCCAGCAGCACTACCTCTGGGGCCAACGTCCTGACTTTC

D: TRBD1
size: .
J: TRBJ2-5
V: TRBV7-9
CDR3: CASSSPGQGFGTQYF
DNA: TGTGCCAGCAGCTCCCCGGGACAGGGGTTTGGGACCCAGTACTTC

D: TRBD1
size: .
J: TRBJ1-4
V: TRBV28
CDR3: CASSAPGQGREKLFF
DNA: TGTGCCAGCAGCGCTCCGGGACAGGGACGGGAAAAACTGTTTTTT

D: TRBD2
size: .
J: TRBJ2-1
V: TRBV5-1
CDR3: CASSWSGTSGDVTYNEQFF
DNA: TGCGCCAGCAGCTGGTCCGGGACTAGCGGCGACGTGACCTACAATGAGCAGTTCTTC

D: TRBD2
size: .
J: TRBJ2-1
V: TRBV7-2
CDR3: CASSSRTSGVGNEQFF
DNA: TGTGCCAGCAGCTCCCGGACTAGCGGGGTGGGAAATGAGCAGTTCTTC

D: TRBD2
size: few
J: TRBJ2-1
V: TRBV6-1
CDR3: CASSEAVAGAGVEQFF
DNA: TGTGCCAGCAGTGAAGCGGTAGCGGGGGCAGGGGTTGAGCAGTTCTTC

D: .
size: .
J: TRBJ1-4
V: TRBV28
CDR3: CASSFVVTNEKLFF
DNA: TGTGCCAGCAGTTTCGTCGTAACTAATGAAAAACTGTTTTTT

D: TRBD2
size: .
J: TRBJ2-7
V: TRBV5-1
CDR3: CASSLGRLGEGYEQYF
DNA: TGCGCCAGCAGCTTGGGTAGGCTGGGGGAGGGTTACGAGCAGTACTTC

D: .
size: .
J: TRBJ1-1
V: TRBV28
CDR3: CASTAGVWSGYTEAFF
DNA: TGTGCCAGCACAGCGGGGGTCTGGTCGGGGTACACTGAAGCTTTCTTT

D: .
size: few
J: TRBJ2-2
V: TRBV6-5
CDR3: CASRPRPNTGELFF
DNA: TGTGCCAGCCGGCCCCGTCCGAACACCGGGGAGCTGTTTTTT

D: .
size: .
J: TRBJ2-1
V: TRBV18
CDR3: CASSPDSYNEQFF
DNA: TGTGCCAGCTCCCCGGACAGCTACAATGAGCAGTTCTTC

D: TRBD1
size: .
J: TRBJ1-5
V: TRBV19
CDR3: CASSGGTGSSNQPQHF
DNA: TGTGCCTCGAGCGGCGGGACAGGGTCATCAAATCAGCCCCAGCATTTT